This T cell receptor beta chain was documented in a study of cytomegalovirus exposure and HLA in healthy donors. PCR was performed using 60 Vbeta and 13 Jbeta primers. Original handling: Tens of millions of unique TCR beta chains, 10 million to 14 million shared, were counted in a later analysis. The repertoire was sequenced with immunoSEQ multiplex PCR; TCRdb's copy has only in-frame clones and lacks some. V and J calls plus clone size are reproduced from that table; the DNA served to infer D and trimming. The sample has about 52,000 clones; 72% are singletons. The TCR sequence derives from a woman between 50 and 59 years old in good health and CMV-seronegative. Sequenced material: PBMCs.

CDR3 bases: TGCAGCGTCGCGTCAGGGGTAGGACTCGAGCAGTACTTC. This encodes CSVASGVGLEQYF. The chain has TRBV29-1 and TRBJ2-7; tentative D call: TRBD1 (6 bases). The CDR3 runs 13 residues. Deletions cut 6 bases from V and 6 bases from J, with 18 bases between. Germline V gene data show CDR1 as SQVTM and CDR2 as ANQGSEA.